These T cell receptor beta chains were read from a single sample in a study of blood T cell repertoires in COVID-19. Profiled with immunoSEQ multiplex PCR; TCRdb holds only in-frame clones, not every one. The table shows 200,000 to 250,000 clones, with 80% to 90% occurring only once. Sequencing was carried out using peripheral blood. All receptors come from a man aged 45 to 65 with acute or convalescent COVID-19. Each CDR3 is given with its conserved first and last residue. A D gene is named only where the DNA matches it firmly. Not all rows give a size; the values are once, few, many and, for expanded clones, a class.

clone_size j_call v_call d_call cdr3_nt cdr3_aa
NA TRBJ1-1 TRBV6-5 TRBD1 TGTGCCAGCAGCTCAGGGGGCCACACTGAAGCTTTCTTT CASSSGGHTEAFF
NA TRBJ2-3 TRBV5-4 NA TGTGCCAGCAGCCCTAGCACAGATACGCAGTATTTT CASSPSTDTQYF
NA TRBJ2-4 TRBV11-2 NA TGTGCCAGCAGCTTTAGCAGGGTGGCCAAAAACATTCAGTACTTC CASSFSRVAKNIQYF
once TRBJ1-4 TRBV5-4 TRBD1 TGTGCCAGCAGCCCCGGGGGACAGGGAAATGAAAAACTGTTTTTT CASSPGGQGNEKLFF
NA TRBJ2-7 TRBV9 TRBD1 TGTGCCAGCAGCCCCTGGGACAGACTTAGCTACGAGCAGTACTTC CASSPWDRLSYEQYF
NA TRBJ1-1 TRBV29-1 NA TGCAGCGTTGCTCTTAGCCAGTCGGCTGAAGCTTTCTTT CSVALSQSAEAFF
NA TRBJ2-1 TRBV12-2 NA TGTGCAAGTCGCTTAGGTAGGTGCCGGGAGGCCATTCCGGGACAGGCGGTACAAGACAATGAGCAGTTCTTC CASRLGRCREAIPGQAVQDNEQFF
NA TRBJ2-1 TRBV18 NA TGTGCCAGCTCCCCCGGACAGAACAATGAGCAGTTCTTC CASSPGQNNEQFF
NA TRBJ1-5 TRBV6-1 TRBD1 TGTGCCAGCAGTGTCTTCTCCGGGACAGGTAATCAGCCCCAGCATTTT CASSVFSGTGNQPQHF
NA TRBJ1-4 TRBV2 TRBD1 TGTGCCAGCAATTCAGGGGGCTATAATGAAAAACTGTTTTTT CASNSGGYNEKLFF
NA TRBJ2-1 TRBV7-3 TRBD2 TGTGCCAGCAATATGGCCGGACCAGCGGGGAGAAATGAGCAGTTCTTC CASNMAGPAGRNEQFF
NA TRBJ2-5 TRBV5-4 TRBD1 TGTGCCAGCAGCACAACAGGGGGGTTTAGGGAGACCCAGTACTTC CASSTTGGFRETQYF
NA TRBJ1-5 TRBV20-1 TRBD1 TGCAGTGCTAGTCCGGGACAGTTCCTTGGGGGCAATCAGCCCCAGCATTTT CSASPGQFLGGNQPQHF
NA TRBJ2-1 TRBV5-1 NA TGCGCCAGCAGCTTGGTCGCAGGGCCCCATGAGCAGTTCTTC CASSLVAGPHEQFF
NA TRBJ1-4 TRBV7-2 TRBD1 TGTGCCAGCAGCCCGTACAGGGGGGATGAAAAACTGTTTTTT CASSPYRGDEKLFF
NA TRBJ1-2 TRBV20-1 NA TGCAGTGCGAGTGGTGGGAGCTCTAACTATGGCTACACCTTC CSASGGSSNYGYTF
NA TRBJ2-2 TRBV7-8 TRBD1 TGTGCCAGCAGCCGAGGACAGGAAACCGGGGAGCTGTTTTTT CASSRGQETGELFF
NA TRBJ1-2 TRBV7-9 TRBD1 TGTGCCAGCAGCCACGGGACAGGGCCGAATGGCTACACCTTC CASSHGTGPNGYTF
NA TRBJ1-1 TRBV18 NA TGTGCCAGCTCACCGGCGGGAAACACTGAAGCTTTCTTT CASSPAGNTEAFF
NA TRBJ1-2 TRBV2 NA TGTGCCAGCAGTGACAGGGAGGTCTATGGCTACACCTTC CASSDREVYGYTF
NA TRBJ2-2 TRBV27 TRBD2 TGTGCCAGCAGTCGACTAGCGGGGGCCCCCACCGGGGAGCTGTTTTTT CASSRLAGAPTGELFF
NA TRBJ2-7 TRBV10-1 TRBD2 TGCGCCAGCAGTGGGGGACTAGCGGGGGATTACGAGCAGTACTTC CASSGGLAGDYEQYF
NA TRBJ1-5 TRBV30 NA TGTGCCTGGAGTTCGGTGTATAGCAATCAGCCCCAGCATTTT CAWSSVYSNQPQHF
once TRBJ2-3 TRBV27 NA TGTGCCAGCAGTCATAGCACCTATGGGGCTGAACTTTTGGATACGCAGTATTTT CASSHSTYGAELLDTQYF
NA TRBJ1-6 TRBV14 NA TGTGCCAGCAGCCTCGGCCTACTAGGGTCGGCCCTAAGGATTTCCTATAATTCACCCCTCCACTTT CASSLGLLGSALRISYNSPLHF
NA TRBJ1-1 TRBV19 TRBD1 TGTGCCAGTAGTATTACAGGGGTGAACACTGAAGCTTTCTTT CASSITGVNTEAFF
NA TRBJ2-5 TRBV9 TRBD1 TGTGCCAGCAGCGTCGCCCCTACAGGGGAAGGGGAGACCCAGTACTTC CASSVAPTGEGETQYF
NA TRBJ2-5 TRBV30 NA TGTGCCTGGACAGGACAGACCCAAGAGACCCAGTACTTC CAWTGQTQETQYF
NA TRBJ1-5 TRBV6-1 NA TGTGCCAGCAGTGATGGTCAGGGGAGCCAGCCCCAGCATTTT CASSDGQGSQPQHF
NA TRBJ2-1 TRBV27 NA TGTGCCAGCAGAGAGGGGGCCTACAATGAGCAGTTCTTC CASREGAYNEQFF
NA TRBJ1-3 TRBV14 NA TGTGCCAGCAGACGCACGGGCTCTGGAAACACCATATATTTT CASRRTGSGNTIYF
NA TRBJ1-2 TRBV18 NA TGTGCCAGCTCACCCTTACAGATCCGGGACACTACAGCTAACTATGGCTACACCTTC CASSPLQIRDTTANYGYTF
NA TRBJ1-6 TRBV19 TRBD1 TGTGCCAGTAGTATAGGTGGGACAGCAGTATTAGATTCACCCCTCCACTTT CASSIGGTAVLDSPLHF
NA TRBJ1-5 TRBV7-8 TRBD1 TGTGCCAGCAGCCCCGGACAGGGGCGCCATCAGCCCCAGCATTTT CASSPGQGRHQPQHF
NA TRBJ1-1 TRBV25-1 NA TGTGCCAGCAGTGAAAGGGGAAATACGAACACTGAAGCTTTCTTT CASSERGNTNTEAFF
NA TRBJ2-7 TRBV7-2 NA TGTGCCAGCAGCTTAGCGGCGGGGAAGACCTACGAGCAGTACTTC CASSLAAGKTYEQYF
NA TRBJ2-1 TRBV11-2 NA TGTGCCAGCAGCTTAGTGTGGGCAGGTCCCTACAATGAGCAGTTCTTC CASSLVWAGPYNEQFF
NA TRBJ2-7 TRBV29-1 NA TGCAGCGTTGAAGCCAGCTCCTACGAGCAGTACTTC CSVEASSYEQYF
NA TRBJ2-7 TRBV6-1 TRBD2 TGTGCCAGCAGTGAATCGCGAGGGATCACGGGAGGAGAGCAGTACTTC CASSESRGITGGEQYF
NA TRBJ1-2 TRBV6-5 NA TGTGCCAGCAGTCCCAGGGCTCTTGCCTATGGCTACACCTTC CASSPRALAYGYTF
NA TRBJ1-1 TRBV7-2 TRBD1 TGTGCCAGCAGCTCAATAGTCCCTCGACAGGGGATGAACACTGAAGCTTTCTTT CASSSIVPRQGMNTEAFF
NA TRBJ2-3 TRBV6-5 TRBD2 TGTGCCAGCAGACAGCGGGGGTTATGGGCAGATACGCAGTATTTT CASRQRGLWADTQYF
NA TRBJ1-1 TRBV7-6 TRBD1 TGTGCCAGCAGCTCTATACGACAGGGGAACACTGAAGCTTTCTTT CASSSIRQGNTEAFF
NA TRBJ1-5 TRBV12-3/TRBV12-4 NA TGTGCCAGCAGAACAGGGAGTCAGCCCCAGCATTTT CASRTGSQPQHF
NA TRBJ2-4 TRBV5-4 TRBD1 TGTGCCAGTGGGGACAGGGAAAACATTCAGTACTTC CASGDRENIQYF
NA TRBJ2-3 TRBV11-1 TRBD1 TGTGCCAGCAGCTTAGCCGGGACAGGAGGCACAGATACGCAGTATTTT CASSLAGTGGTDTQYF
NA TRBJ1-5 TRBV3-1/TRBV3-2 NA TGTGCCAGCAGCCAAAGTGCCGACCTGGCAGGGGTTAATCAGCCCCAGCATTTT CASSQSADLAGVNQPQHF
NA TRBJ1-3 TRBV3-1/TRBV3-2 NA TGTGCCAGCAGCCAAGATAGAGGGCCGCTTTTGGGAAACACCATATATTTT CASSQDRGPLLGNTIYF
NA TRBJ2-2 TRBV19 TRBD1 TGTGCCAGTAGTTACAGGGGCTTGAACACCGGGGAGCTGTTTTTT CASSYRGLNTGELFF
NA TRBJ1-6 TRBV5-1 NA TGCGCCAGCAGCTTTACCGATTACAGCGGTTCACCCCTCCACTTT CASSFTDYSGSPLHF
NA TRBJ1-2 TRBV19 NA TGTGCCAGTAGTATAGACAGGACTGGACTCTATGGCTACACCTTC CASSIDRTGLYGYTF
NA TRBJ2-7 TRBV10-2 TRBD1 TGCGCCAGCAGTGAAGGGACAGGGCCCTACGAGCAGTACTTC CASSEGTGPYEQYF
NA TRBJ1-1 TRBV4-1 TRBD1 TGCGCCAGCAGCCAAACAGGGGGCCTAATGAACACTGAAGCTTTCTTT CASSQTGGLMNTEAFF
NA TRBJ2-4 TRBV2 NA TGTGCCAGCAGTGCTGACAGTGCCAAAAACATTCAGTACTTC CASSADSAKNIQYF
few TRBJ2-2 TRBV7-8 NA TGTGCCAGCAGCTTTATGACCGGGACGAACACCGGGGAGCTGTTTTTT CASSFMTGTNTGELFF
NA TRBJ1-3 TRBV30 NA TGTGCCTGGACCCTCCCAGGAAGCTCTGGAAACACCATATATTTT CAWTLPGSSGNTIYF
NA TRBJ1-1 TRBV7-9 NA TGTGCCAGCAGCACCCTCAAGGGCCAGGGGAACACTGAAGCTTTCTTT CASSTLKGQGNTEAFF
NA TRBJ2-3 TRBV11-2 TRBD2 TGTGCCAGCAGCTTGGGCGGGGGAATAAGCACAGATACGCAGTATTTT CASSLGGGISTDTQYF